Below are 6 T cell receptor beta chains sequenced from a single sample in a study of PD-L1 blockade in urothelial cancer. Time point reported: pretreatment peripheral blood. Profiling relied on immunoSEQ multiplex PCR, and the TCRdb table lists in-frame clones only, not all of them. Among around 130,000 clones listed, approximately 84% were seen once. The source was PBMCs, collected around atezolizumab (anti-PD-L1) treatment. Every receptor here comes from a man in his fifties or sixties with urothelial cancer.

The V gene is TRBV30, the J gene TRBJ1-6; 9 nucleotides align to TRBD1. The germline V gene encodes CDR1 GTSNPN and CDR2 SVGIG (reference sequence). The CDR3 is made up of 17 amino acids. J lost 6 bases, V lost 0 bases, and 9 bases had no gene match. The CDR3 loop reads CAWSVAQGAPGNSPLHF. The CDR3 DNA sequence: TGTGCCTGGAGTGTGGCACAGGGGGCGCCTGGTAATTCACCCCTCCACTTT.

V gene TRBV14 combines with J gene TRBJ1-2; perhaps TRBD1 as D (5 bases). Trimming cost V 2 bases and J 7 bases, with 14 bases left between them. This CDR3 is 14 amino acids long. Germline V lookup: CDR1 SGHDN, CDR2 FVKESK. The DNA for the CDR3 is TGTGCCAGCAGCCAATACCCAGGGAGGGCTGGCTACACCTTC. This encodes CASSQYPGRAGYTF.

This chain connects TRBV6-5 to TRBJ2-5, with D possibly being TRBD1 (6 bases). V lost 10 bases to trimming and J lost 4 bases, with 13 bases between them. This CDR3 is 12 amino acids long. In germline, CDR1 is MNHEY, CDR2 SVGAGI. CDR3 coding DNA: TGTGCCACCCAGGGGAATGGAGAGACCCAGTACTTC. This gives the protein CATQGNGETQYF.

This chain joins TRBV28 and TRBJ2-2; D remains ambiguous. Trimming took off 3 bases at V and 7 bases at J, with 12 bases between the two ends. Per germline, CDR1 MDHEN and CDR2 SYDVKM. The CDR3 totals 14 residues. The CDR3 DNA sequence: TGTGCCAGCAGTTTGGTACGCCCGGGCGGGGAGCTGTTTTTT. Its translation: CASSLVRPGGELFF. The complete variable domain, with remaining parts taken from reference TRBV28 and TRBJ2-2, reads DVKVTQSSRYLVKRTGEKVFLECVQDMDHENMFWYRQDPGLGLRLIYFSYDVKMKEKGDIPEGYSVSREKKERFSLILESASTNQTSMYLCASSLVRPGGELFFGEGSRLTVL.

This chain uses TRBV14 with TRBJ1-5; TRBD1 matches 9 bases. Germline loops: CDR1 SGHDN, CDR2 FVKESK. Germline trimming cut 2 bases from V and 4 bases from J; bases unmatched to any gene: 3. This CDR3 is 15 amino acids long. Here the CDR3 DNA reads TGTGCCAGCAGCCAATCTGGGACAGGGAATCAGCCCCAGCATTTT. Its translation is CASSQSGTGNQPQHF. The complete variable domain, with remaining parts taken from reference TRBV14 and TRBJ1-5, reads EAGVTQFPSHSVIEKGQTVTLRCDPISGHDNLYWYRRVMGKEIKFLLHFVKESKQDESGMPNNRFLAERTGGTYSTLKVQPAELEDSGVYFCASSQSGTGNQPQHFGDGTRLSIL.

The chain carries TRBV30 and TRBJ1-2, with 9 nucleotides matching TRBD1. CDR1 is GTSNPN, CDR2 SVGIG, per germline (reference sequence). Trimming at V came to 3 bases and at J to 8 bases, leaving 7 bases not matched to a gene. The CDR3 has 13 amino acids. The CDR3 sequence is CAWRRVGTGGYTF. The CDR3 DNA sequence: TGTGCCTGGAGAAGAGTAGGGACAGGGGGCTACACCTTC.